One and the same sample provided the 19 T cell receptor beta chains below, sequenced in a study of CXCR3-negative and CXCR3-positive naive CD8 T cells (dated by TCRdb to between 2017 and 2020). The sample was run on a NextSeq 550. The Human TCR Profiling Kit (MiLaboratory) was used to prepare UMI-labeled 5' RACE TRB cDNA libraries. TCRdb reanalyzed the reads, keeping one entry per CDR3 protein sequence and omitting DNA. The sample table includes about 130,000 distinct CDR3 sequences. The ten top clones hold 0.29% of the sample. Source material: naive CXCR3- CD8+ T cells from blood. Explained via the paper, the cell subset or site label denotes: CD45RO-CCR7+CD27+CD95- naive CD8+ T cells lacking CXCR3 (TNR3-). The source of these receptors is a human donor in good health. Some clones in this sample may be carry-over from other donors' samples.

This chain uses TRBV15 with TRBJ2-1. Per the germline V gene, CDR1 is LNHNV and CDR2 is YYDKDF (reference sequence). There are 13 residues in the CDR3. CDR3 region: CATSRGLGDEQFF.

Here the CDR3 reads CASSLAGFQDTQYF. The V and J genes are TRBV7-9 and TRBJ2-3. Germline-derived CDR1 and CDR2 are SEHNR and FQNEAQ (reference sequence). The CDR3 covers 14 residues. Drawing the rest from reference TRBV7-9 and TRBJ2-3, the complete variable domain is DTGVSQNPRHKITKRGQNVTFRCDPISEHNRLYWYRQTLGQGPEFLTYFQNEAQLEKSRLLSDRFSAERPKGSFSTLEIQRTEQGDSAMYLCASSLAGFQDTQYFGPGTRLTVL.

The rearrangement links TRBV29-1 to TRBJ1-1; without DNA, the TCRdb call of TRBD1 cannot be checked. The CDR3 spans 13 residues. Germline CDR1 is SQVTM and CDR2 is ANQGSEA. The CDR3 sequence: CSVEEAGGTEAFF.

This chain uses TRBV18 with TRBJ2-1; TCRdb's D call, TRBD2, is unchecked because there is no DNA. This CDR3 comprises 16 residues. Germline CDR1 KGHSH, CDR2 LQKENI. The CDR3 reads CASSPRTALAYNEQFF.

The chain employs TRBV5-1 and TRBJ2-3; TCRdb reports TRBD1, a call that lacks DNA to check it against. From germline, CDR1 is SGHRS and CDR2 YFSETQ. The CDR3 totals 16 residues. CDR3 region: CASSLGDRERTDTQYF.

The chain combines TRBV9 with TRBJ2-2; TCRdb's D gene call, TRBD1, goes unchecked for lack of DNA. The CDR3 runs to 16 residues. CDR1 and CDR2 (germline): SGDLS, YYNGEE. CDR3 loop: CASSGGQGADTGELFF.

The V call is TRBV7-9, the J call TRBJ2-2. This CDR3 has 16 amino acids. CDR1 is SEHNR, CDR2 FQNEAQ, per germline (reference sequence). This chain's CDR3 is CASSLEHTSNTGELFF.

The chain employs TRBV29-1 and TRBJ1-1; TCRdb calls TRBD1, which cannot be checked without DNA. The CDR3 sequence is 17 residues long. Germline V gene sequence: CDR1 SQVTM, CDR2 ANQGSEA. The CDR3 reads CSVRSRQGKGLNTEAFF.

The chain carries TRBV20-1 and TRBJ1-5; the TRBD1 assignment by TCRdb is unverifiable without DNA. Germline CDR1 reads DFQATT; CDR2 reads SNEGSKA (reference sequence). CDR3 size: 17 residues. This CDR3 is CSAKGGQLHYSNQPQHF.

The rearrangement links TRBV29-1 to TRBJ1-1. Germline V CDR1 and CDR2: SQVTM, ANQGSEA. This CDR3 is built from 12 residues. This chain's CDR3 is CSPSLLNPEAFF.

V usage is TRBV4-3 and J usage is TRBJ2-3; the D call from TCRdb, TRBD2, cannot be confirmed without DNA. Germline loops: CDR1 LGHNA, CDR2 YSLEER. This CDR3 is 18 amino acids long. The CDR3 region is CASSQDEGTSGPQDTQYF.

The V call is TRBV20-1, the J call TRBJ2-7; TCRdb selects TRBD1, and the lack of DNA leaves this call unchecked. From germline, CDR1 is DFQATT and CDR2 SNEGSKA (reference sequence). CDR3 length equals 17 residues. The CDR3 protein is CSARGLIAWPGGYEQYF.

The chain is built from TRBV28 and TRBJ2-1; TCRdb proposes TRBD1, but this gene call is untestable without DNA. Germline-derived CDR1 and CDR2 are MDHEN and SYDVKM. The CDR3 runs to 16 residues. The CDR3 region is CASSLRWQGDHNEQFF.

The rearrangement joins TRBV6-5 to TRBJ1-1; absent DNA, TCRdb's TRBD1 call cannot be checked. Per germline, CDR1 MNHEY and CDR2 SVGAGI. The CDR3 sequence is 13 residues long. The chain's CDR3 is CASAGTRGTEAFF.

The CDR3 reads CASSQDRSGGVTDTQYF. The rearrangement joins TRBV4-3 to TRBJ2-3; checking the TCRdb D call of TRBD2 is not possible without DNA. Germline lookup yields CDR1 LGHNA and CDR2 YSLEER. The length of the CDR3 is 17 residues.

The V gene is TRBV2, the J gene TRBJ1-2; checking the TCRdb D call of TRBD1 is not possible without DNA. The CDR3 sequence is 14 residues long. The V gene's germline CDR1 is SNHLY and CDR2 FYNNEI. CDR3 loop: CAGQMKTGNYGYTF.

The CDR3 spells CASSYETGYEKLFF. The V call is TRBV6-2 or TRBV6-3, the J call TRBJ1-4; TCRdb indicates TRBD1, and absent DNA this call remains unverified. The CDR3 is 14 residues long. Germline values: CDR1 MNHEY, CDR2 SVGEGT.

The rearrangement joins TRBV12-3 or TRBV12-4 to TRBJ1-1; without DNA, the TCRdb call of TRBD1 cannot be checked. The CDR3 is 16 amino acids. This CDR3 reads CASSLAAGVMNTEAFF.

The chain joins TRBV7-9 to TRBJ2-7; the D call from TCRdb, TRBD2, cannot be confirmed without DNA. Germline assignment: CDR1 SEHNR and CDR2 FQNEAQ (reference sequence). This CDR3 region has 14 residues. The CDR3: CASSRTSVYYEQYF.